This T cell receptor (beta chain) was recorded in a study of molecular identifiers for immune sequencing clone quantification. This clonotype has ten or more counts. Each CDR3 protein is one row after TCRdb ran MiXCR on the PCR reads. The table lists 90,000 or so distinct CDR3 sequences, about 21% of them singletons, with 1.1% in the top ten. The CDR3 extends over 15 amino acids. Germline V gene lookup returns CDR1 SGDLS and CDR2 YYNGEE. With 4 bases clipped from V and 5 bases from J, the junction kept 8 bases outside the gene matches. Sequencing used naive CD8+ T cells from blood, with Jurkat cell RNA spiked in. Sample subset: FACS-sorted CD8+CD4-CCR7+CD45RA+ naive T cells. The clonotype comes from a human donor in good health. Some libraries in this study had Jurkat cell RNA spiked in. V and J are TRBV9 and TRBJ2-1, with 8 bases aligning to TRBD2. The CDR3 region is CASSPRTSFNNEQFF. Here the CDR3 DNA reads TGTGCCAGCAGCCCCAGGACTAGCTTTAACAATGAGCAGTTCTTC. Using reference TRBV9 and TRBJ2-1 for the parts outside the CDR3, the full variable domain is DSGVTQTPKHLITATGQRVTLRCSPRSGDLSVYWYQQSLDQGLQFLIQYYNGEERAKGNILERFSAQQFPDLHSELNLSSLELGDSALYFCASSPRTSFNNEQFFGPGTRLTVL.